One T cell receptor beta chain is described in this entry. Its antigen remains unidentified. In contrast to the negatively isolated CD8+ and CD4+ T cells, TEMRA cells were FACS-enriched. This sample stems from a study of CD8 T cells in Susac syndrome. About the study: The Susac syndrome patients were therapy-naive, on corticosteroids, or on intravenous immunoglobulin alone at blood draw.

The germline V gene encodes CDR1 LNHDA and CDR2 SQIVND (reference sequence). The V and J ends lost 4 bases and 1 base respectively, with 10 bases between them. The CDR3 consists of 14 residues. Regarding the study as a whole: The number of individuals included in the study's TCR sequencing and HLA analysis was acknowledged as relatively small.

A quantity of about 0.5 to 1 ug RNA underwent reverse transcription using random hexamers. Amplification of TCR beta CDR3 across 54 Vbeta and 13 Jbeta was performed with immunoSEQ multiplex PCR. TCRdb called the immunoSEQ multiplex PCR reads again in MiXCR, with one record for every CDR3 protein. The profile shows around 140,000 distinct CDR3 sequences, over 90% of them singletons. This chain links TRBV19 with TRBJ2-5, with D possibly being TRBD1 (5 bases). The TCR sequence derives from a human donor with Susac syndrome. The sample taken for sequencing was CD4+ T cells from PBMCs. CDR3 in amino acids: CASSRGWLQETQYF. Written as DNA, the CDR3 is TGTGCCAGTAGTAGGGGCTGGCTCCAAGAGACCCAGTACTTC.